The 18 T cell receptor beta chains in this list originate from one sample, sequenced in a study of OX40 agonist ivuxolimab in advanced cancers. The data were produced by immunoSEQ multiplex PCR, yet TCRdb's version contains in-frame clones alone and is incomplete. The sample holds 65,000 to 85,000 clones; roughly nine tenths are singletons and the top ten take approximately 2.1%. Sequenced here: CD4+ or CD8+ T cells sorted from blood, sampled in a trial of the OX40 agonist ivuxolimab. The receptor set was obtained from an adult with an advanced solid tumor such as melanoma, head and neck, liver or kidney cancer.

As regards this clone: Other DNA sequences in the sample encode the same CDR3. The chain is built from TRBV29-1 and TRBJ1-2; no firm D call. Trimming stripped 4 bases from V and 5 bases from J, with 14 bases between. This CDR3 has 13 residues. Germline V lookup: CDR1 SQVTM, CDR2 ANQGSEA. CDR3 amino acids: CSVGGVGSYGYTF. In DNA, the CDR3 is TGCAGCGTTGGAGGTGTCGGGTCGTATGGCTACACCTTC. Full variable domain (missing parts from reference TRBV29-1 and TRBJ1-2): SAVISQKPSRDICQRGTSLTIQCQVDSQVTMMFWYRQQPGQSLTLIATANQGSEATYESGFVIDKFPISRPNLTFSTLTVSNMSPEDSSIYLCSVGGVGSYGYTFGSGTRLTVV.

The chain links TRBV10-3 to TRBJ1-3; D uncertain. This CDR3 is built from 15 residues. Trimming shortened V by 6 bases and J by 0 bases, and 12 bases separated the two germline ends. Germline-derived CDR1 and CDR2 are ENHRY and SYGVKD. This chain's CDR3 is CAIRPDTSSGNTIYF. CDR3 DNA: TGTGCCATCAGGCCAGACACGAGCTCTGGAAACACCATATATTTT.

In regard to this clone: An end of the junction does not agree with germline; a read error may underlie this. This sequence joins TRBV18 and TRBJ2-1; D is perhaps TRBD1 or TRBD2 (5 bases each). The germline V gene has CDR1 KGHSH and CDR2 LQKENI. The CDR3 is 14 residues long. The CDR3 coding sequence is TGTGCCAGCTCCCTTGGGACCTCCCACAATGAGCAGTTCTTC. Translating gives CASSLGTSHNEQFF.

The chain is built from TRBV7-9 and TRBJ2-7; D is ambiguous. CDR1 is SEHNR and CDR2 is FQNEAQ in the germline V gene (reference sequence). The V end was cut by 2 bases, the J end by 3 bases, with 5 bases between. CDR3 length equals 12 residues. Here the CDR3 DNA reads TGTGCCAGCAGCTTATCGGGCTACGAGCAGTACTTC. Its protein product is CASSLSGYEQYF.

The rearrangement uses TRBV7-2 and TRBJ2-1; TRBD2 matches at 9 bases. The CDR3 sequence is 17 residues long. Germline CDR1 and CDR2: SGHTA and FQGNSA. The junction had 7 bases not matched to a gene; V was cut back by 4 bases and J by 0 bases. The CDR3, as DNA: TGTGCCAGCAGCTCAAGGTGGCGGGGGGGCTCCTACAATGAGCAGTTCTTC. Encoded protein: CASSSRWRGGSYNEQFF.

The chain uses TRBV7-8 and TRBJ2-5; no definite D call. This CDR3 comprises 14 residues. Between the trimmed V and J ends, which lost 3 bases and 1 base, there was a span of 9 bases. The V gene's germline CDR1 is SGHVS and CDR2 FQNEAQ. CDR3 loop: CASSFDSFQETQYF. CDR3 sequence (DNA): TGTGCCAGCAGCTTTGACTCGTTCCAAGAGACCCAGTACTTC.

The gene calls are TRBV4-2 and TRBJ1-4; the match to TRBD1 covers 10 bases. Germline CDR1 reads LGHNA; CDR2 reads YNFKEQ. The CDR3 consists of 16 residues. The J segment lost 6 bases and the V segment lost 0 bases, leaving 4 bases of the junction unmatched. Here the CDR3 reads CASSQDGTGDDEKLFF. As DNA, the CDR3 is TGTGCCAGCAGCCAAGACGGGACAGGGGACGATGAAAAACTGTTTTTT.

V gene TRBV6-5 combines with J gene TRBJ1-2, with no clear D. The CDR3 contains 15 residues. V lost 0 bases, J lost 0 bases, and 8 bases lay in between. In germline, CDR1 is MNHEY, CDR2 SVGAGI. The CDR3 nucleotides are TGTGCCAGCAGTTACTCGAAGGGAGCTAACTATGGCTACACCTTC. Translating gives CASSYSKGANYGYTF.

The gene calls are TRBV6-6 and TRBJ1-5, with 7 bases aligning to TRBD1. V lost 6 bases and J lost 2; bases outside the gene matches: 7. This CDR3 has 15 residues. Germline CDR1 reads MNHNY; CDR2 reads SVGAGI (reference sequence). Written as DNA, the CDR3 is TGTGCCAGCAGCCACGAAGACAGGGGCAATCAGCCCCAGCATTTT. Its protein product is CASSHEDRGNQPQHF.

V gene TRBV18 combines with J gene TRBJ2-5; D ambiguous. The ends were cut back, 0 bases at V and 4 bases at J, with 6 bases in the middle. Germline CDR1 KGHSH, CDR2 LQKENI. The CDR3 has 13 residues. The CDR3: CASSPPFLETQYF. In DNA form, the CDR3 reads TGTGCCAGCTCACCACCATTTTTAGAGACCCAGTACTTC.

This rearrangement joins TRBV19 to TRBJ2-7; TRBD1 agrees at 10 bases. The trim removed 2 bases at V and 6 bases at J, leaving 4 bases unmatched. The germline gives CDR1 LNHDA, CDR2 SQIVND (reference sequence). This CDR3 spans 14 amino acids. CDR3 nucleotides: TGTGCCAGTAGTATAAGCGGGACAGGGGTCGAGCAGTACTTC. This gives the protein CASSISGTGVEQYF.

The chain couples TRBV7-2 to TRBJ2-5; no firm D call. Germline V gene lookup returns CDR1 SGHTA and CDR2 FQGNSA. The ends were cut back, 2 bases at V and 7 bases at J, with 14 bases in the middle. The CDR3 has 14 residues. DNA of the CDR3: TGTGCCAGCAGCTTATTAGGCTCGAAGGTGACCCAGTACTTC. Translating gives CASSLLGSKVTQYF.

The chain uses TRBV6-5 and TRBJ2-7; no reliable D call. The germline V gene has CDR1 MNHEY and CDR2 SVGAGI. Trimming removed 0 bases at V and 5 bases at J, with 11 bases between. This CDR3 is built from 14 residues. CDR3 residues: CASSYSNTYNEQYF. The CDR3 coding sequence is TGTGCCAGCAGTTACTCCAACACCTACAACGAGCAGTACTTC.

This sequence joins TRBV2 and TRBJ1-2; 9 bases agree with TRBD1. The CDR3 is 14 amino acids. From germline, CDR1 is SNHLY and CDR2 FYNNEI. With V trimmed by 4 bases and J by 6 bases, 6 bases remained unmatched. The CDR3 region is CASSGLQGADGYTF. The DNA for the CDR3 is TGTGCCAGCAGTGGGCTACAGGGGGCCGATGGCTACACCTTC.

The CDR3 nucleotides are TGTGCCAGCAGCTTTTGGGACAGAGAGAATCAGCCCCAGCATTTT. As protein: CASSFWDRENQPQHF. This chain connects TRBV5-6 to TRBJ1-5, with 7 bases lining up with TRBD1. CDR1 and CDR2 from the germline V gene are SGHDT and YYEEEE. The CDR3 has 15 amino acids. The V gene end was trimmed by 2 bases and the J gene end by 4 bases; junction bases not matched to a gene: 6.

Notes on this clone: One base away lies a much larger clone, so this may be a sequencing read error. The V call is TRBV7-9, the J call TRBJ1-1, with D unresolved. The CDR3 has 13 amino acids. Germline V lookup: CDR1 SEHNR, CDR2 FQNEAQ (reference sequence). V was clipped by 1 base and J by 4 bases, with 7 bases between them. As DNA, the CDR3 is TGTGCCAGCAGCTTAGACATGAGCACTGAAGCTTTCTTT. Its translation is CASSLDMSTEAFF.

The chain links TRBV5-4 to TRBJ2-2, with 10 bases matching TRBD2. The CDR3 sequence is 16 residues long. Germline V gene sequence: CDR1 SGHNT, CDR2 YYREEE (reference sequence). V gave up 2 bases and J gave up 4 bases; unmatched junction bases: 5. For the CDR3, the DNA is TGTGCCAGCAGCTTAGCTAGCGGGAGTATCACCGGGGAGCTGTTTTTT. It codes for CASSLASGSITGELFF.

This chain joins TRBV5-1 and TRBJ2-1; 14 bases line up with TRBD2. Trimming cost V 4 bases and J 6 bases; bases outside gene matches: 6. The length of the CDR3 is 16 residues. Germline V gene lookup returns CDR1 SGHRS and CDR2 YFSETQ. The CDR3, as DNA: TGCGCCAGCAGCCTCCTGACTAGCGGGGGGGTCAATGAGCAGTTCTTC. Translation gives CASSLLTSGGVNEQFF.